This TCR beta chain was sequenced during a study of cytomegalovirus exposure and HLA in healthy donors. In this sample, this clone turned up once. Germline CDR1 reads SGHDT; CDR2 reads YYEEEE. V was pared by 4 bases and J by 7 bases, with 8 bases of the junction left unmatched. The CDR3 consists of 14 residues. The PCR had 60 Vbeta and 13 Jbeta primers. Data came from immunoSEQ multiplex PCR; TCRdb stores just in-frame clones and leaves some out. The table has 150,000 or so clones, approximately 81% seen once; the top ten hold about 1%. The rearrangement joins TRBV5-6 to TRBJ1-5; 7 positions match TRBD1. The TCR comes from a man in his thirties or forties in good health and CMV-seronegative. The sequencing input was PBMCs. CDR3 nucleotide sequence: TGTGCCAGCAGCCAAGGCAGGGGGAGGCAGCCCCAGCATTTT. This translates into CASSQGRGRQPQHF.